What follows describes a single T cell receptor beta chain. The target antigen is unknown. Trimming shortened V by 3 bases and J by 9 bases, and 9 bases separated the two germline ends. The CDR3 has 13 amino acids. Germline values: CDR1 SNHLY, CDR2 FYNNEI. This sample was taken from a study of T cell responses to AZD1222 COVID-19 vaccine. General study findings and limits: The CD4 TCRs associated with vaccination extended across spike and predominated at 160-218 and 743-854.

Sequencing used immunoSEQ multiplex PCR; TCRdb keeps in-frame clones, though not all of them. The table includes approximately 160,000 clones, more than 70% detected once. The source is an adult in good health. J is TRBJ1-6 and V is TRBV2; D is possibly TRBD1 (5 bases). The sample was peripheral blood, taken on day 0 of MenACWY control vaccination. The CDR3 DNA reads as TGTGCCAGCAGTGAGGAGGGGACTTCACCCCTCCACTTT. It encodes CASSEEGTSPLHF. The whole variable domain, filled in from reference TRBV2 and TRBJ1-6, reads EPEVTQTPSHQVTQMGQEVILRCVPISNHLYFYWYRQILGQKVEFLVSFYNNEISEKSEIFDDQFSVERPDGSNFTLKIRSTKLEDSAMYFCASSEEGTSPLHFGNGTRLTVT.